This T cell receptor beta chain was sequenced in a study of shared clonotypes between healthy human individuals. In the study overall: CD4 naive and CD4 memory each took three plates per donor, while CD8 naive took two and CD8 memory one.

This clone was recorded once. Its matching antigen is unknown. Study-wide points: Clonotypes shared by all four donors outscored non-shared clonotypes in generation probability. Among the subsets, naive ones generally showed larger estimated richness than memory ones.

Assay used: immunoSEQ multiplex PCR; TCRdb lists only in-frame clones, some missing. The sample contains over a million clones, less than 99% of which appear only once. The sample comprised naive CD4+ T cells sorted from blood. Regarding subset: CD45RA+ positively selected. This TCR was recovered from a man in his thirties or forties in good health.

The CDR3 here is CASSSWTGKIGYTF. CDR3 bases: TGTGCCAGCAGCTCGTGGACAGGGAAGATAGGCTACACCTTC. The chain combines TRBV5-4 with TRBJ1-2, with 8 bases matching TRBD1. The germline V gene encodes CDR1 SGHNT and CDR2 YYREEE (reference sequence). The CDR3 loop spans 14 amino acids. V trimming: 3 bases; J trimming: 8 bases; junction bases outside the gene matches: 9.